The subject of this entry is one TCR beta chain. The record originates from a study of blood T cell repertoires in COVID-19. TCRdb keeps only in-frame clones here, not all; method: immunoSEQ multiplex PCR. The table records 98,000 or so clones, over 70% of them present only once. CDR3 length: 14 residues. Trimming pared 0 bases from V and 0 bases from J, leaving 5 bases between. Per germline, CDR1 KGHSH and CDR2 LQKENI. The sequenced sample consisted of peripheral blood. This clonotype was obtained from a middle-aged man with acute or convalescent COVID-19. The chain joins TRBV18 to TRBJ1-2; D not resolved. The CDR3: CASSPPTANYGYTF. DNA of the CDR3: TGTGCCAGCTCACCACCTACGGCTAACTATGGCTACACCTTC.